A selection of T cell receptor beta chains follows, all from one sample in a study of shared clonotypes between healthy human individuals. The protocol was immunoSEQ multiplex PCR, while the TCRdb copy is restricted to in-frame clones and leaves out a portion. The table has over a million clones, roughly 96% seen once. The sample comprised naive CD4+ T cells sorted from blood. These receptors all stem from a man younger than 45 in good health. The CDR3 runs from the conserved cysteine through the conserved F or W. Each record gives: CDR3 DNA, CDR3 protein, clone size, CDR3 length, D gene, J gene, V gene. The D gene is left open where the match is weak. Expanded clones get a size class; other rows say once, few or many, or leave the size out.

TGTGCCAGCAGCGATACCGCACGATTACAGGCCAACACAGATACGCAGTATTTT	CASSDTARLQANTDTQYF	.	18	.	TRBJ2-3	TRBV11-3
TGTGCCAGCTCACCAAGCCGGGGGGCAGCCGGGGAGCTGTTTTTT	CASSPSRGAAGELFF	.	15	.	TRBJ2-2	TRBV18
TGTGCCAGCAGTTTGGCGGGACTTAACACCGGGGAGCTGTTTTTT	CASSLAGLNTGELFF	.	15	.	TRBJ2-2	TRBV28
TGTGCCAGCAGCGCGACTAGCGGGAGTTTAGATACGCAGTATTTT	CASSATSGSLDTQYF	.	15	TRBD2	TRBJ2-3	TRBV11-3
TGTGCCAGCAGCTTGAGGGGGTTTTACGAGCAGTACTTC	CASSLRGFYEQYF	.	13	.	TRBJ2-7	TRBV11-1
TGTGCCTGGAGCGCGGGGCGCGTTAATGAAAAACTGTTTTTT	CAWSAGRVNEKLFF	.	14	.	TRBJ1-4	TRBV30
TGTGCCAGCAGCGTAGTAACGGGAGCGAACACCGGGGAGCTGTTTTTT	CASSVVTGANTGELFF	once	16	.	TRBJ2-2	TRBV9
TGCGCCAGCAGCGTACTAGCGGGAGGGAAAGATACGCAGTATTTT	CASSVLAGGKDTQYF	.	15	TRBD2	TRBJ2-3	TRBV5-1
TGTGCCAGCAGGAAGGGGGGACCGCGCAGCAATCAGCCCCAGCATTTT	CASRKGGPRSNQPQHF	.	16	.	TRBJ1-5	TRBV28
TGTGCTAGCAGCTTAGCGGCCATGGAGACCCAGTACTTC	CASSLAAMETQYF	.	13	.	TRBJ2-5	TRBV7-7
TGTGCCTGGAGGCGGACTAGCGGGGGCACAGATACGCAGTATTTT	CAWRRTSGGTDTQYF	.	15	TRBD2	TRBJ2-3	TRBV30
TGCAGCGTTGCTTCTGGACAGGAAGGCGGTAAGCAGTACTTC	CSVASGQEGGKQYF	.	14	TRBD1	TRBJ2-7	TRBV29-1
TGTGCCAGTAGAATGGGACTACCATACAATGAGCAGTTCTTC	CASRMGLPYNEQFF	.	14	TRBD2	TRBJ2-1	TRBV19
TGCGCCAGCAGTGCCTCCGGCGCTGGAAACACCATATATTTT	CASSASGAGNTIYF	.	14	.	TRBJ1-3	TRBV10-1
TGCGCCAGCATACTAGCGGGGGGGATCGGTGAGCAGTTCTTC	CASILAGGIGEQFF	.	14	TRBD2	TRBJ2-1	TRBV10-2
TGTGCCTGGAGTGGAACACTGGGGGCAGAAGCTTTCTTT	CAWSGTLGAEAFF	.	13	.	TRBJ1-1	TRBV30
TGTGCCAGCAGCTATCGAACCGGGACAGGGCAAGAGACCCAGTACTTC	CASSYRTGTGQETQYF	.	16	TRBD1	TRBJ2-5	TRBV14
TGTGCCAGCAGTAAAAATGTCGGCGGCACTAATGAAAAACTGTTTTTT	CASSKNVGGTNEKLFF	.	16	.	TRBJ1-4	TRBV25-1
TGTGCCAGCAGCCCCCTGGGGGCCTATAATGAAAAACTGTTTTTT	CASSPLGAYNEKLFF	once	15	.	TRBJ1-4	TRBV28
TGTGCCAGCAGGCTTGAGCTGAGCTCCTACGAGCAGTACTTC	CASRLELSSYEQYF	.	14	.	TRBJ2-7	TRBV5-4
TGTGCCAGCAGTGAAGCGATTGCGGGAGTGGAGACCCAGTACTTC	CASSEAIAGVETQYF	.	15	TRBD2	TRBJ2-5	TRBV2
TGTGCCAGTAGTCCGCAGGGGAGGGCCACCTATGGCTACACCTTC	CASSPQGRATYGYTF	once	15	.	TRBJ1-2	TRBV19
TGTGCCAGCAGCCCGCCCGGGTTTCGTGCCGGGGAGCTGTTTTTT	CASSPPGFRAGELFF	.	15	.	TRBJ2-2	TRBV7-9
TGTGCCAGCAGCCTCTACCTTCTGTCCGGGTACAATGAGCAGTTCTTC	CASSLYLLSGYNEQFF	.	16	.	TRBJ2-1	TRBV14
TGTGCCAGCAGCCAGACCGGGACAGGGGCCAATCAGCCCCAGCATTTT	CASSQTGTGANQPQHF	.	16	TRBD1	TRBJ1-5	TRBV13
TGTGCCAGCAGCTCACAGGTCGGGCCAACCTACAATGAGCAGTTCTTC	CASSSQVGPTYNEQFF	.	16	.	TRBJ2-1	TRBV5-4
TGCGCCAGCAGCCAAGAAGAAACTGGAAACACCATATATTTT	CASSQEETGNTIYF	.	14	.	TRBJ1-3	TRBV4-1
TGCGCCAGCAGCTCCGGGACAGGGGGAGGATTGGCCTACGAGCAGTACTTC	CASSSGTGGGLAYEQYF	.	17	TRBD1	TRBJ2-7	TRBV5-1
TGTGCCAGTAACAGGGGCGCCTACGAGCAGTACTTC	CASNRGAYEQYF	few	12	TRBD1	TRBJ2-7	TRBV2
TGCGCCAGCAGTGAGTCGACAGGGGGCTTTCCTAGCACAGATACGCAGTATTTT	CASSESTGGFPSTDTQYF	.	18	TRBD1	TRBJ2-3	TRBV10-1
TGTGCCAGCAGCTCGGGGACAGCTAGCAATCAGCCCCAGCATTTT	CASSSGTASNQPQHF	few	15	TRBD1	TRBJ1-5	TRBV7-9
TGTGCCAGCAGGTCCCAGGGATCCTACGAGCAGTACTTC	CASRSQGSYEQYF	.	13	.	TRBJ2-7	TRBV11-2
TGTGCCAGCAGTTTAATAGGGGGTCAGCCCCAGCATTTT	CASSLIGGQPQHF	.	13	.	TRBJ1-5	TRBV27
TGCGCCAGCAGCTTGGGGCAGGGCGCTGAAGCTTTCTTT	CASSLGQGAEAFF	.	13	.	TRBJ1-1	TRBV5-1
TGTGCCAGCGGGGGACGGGACTATGGCTACACCTTC	CASGGRDYGYTF	once	12	.	TRBJ1-2	TRBV21-1
TGTGCCAGTAGACCCGGAGACAGGGGAAATGAAAAACTGTTTTTT	CASRPGDRGNEKLFF	.	15	TRBD1	TRBJ1-4	TRBV19
TGTGCCAGCAGCCGAGCGGGTCCTAGCTCCTACAATGAGCAGTTCTTC	CASSRAGPSSYNEQFF	.	16	.	TRBJ2-1	TRBV5-4
TGTGCCAGCAGCCAAGGACAGCCAAGGGGCGATGAGCAGTTCTTC	CASSQGQPRGDEQFF	.	15	.	TRBJ2-1	TRBV14
TGTGCCAGCTCATCCCGGGGAGGCAGGGTCGATGGCTACACCTTC	CASSSRGGRVDGYTF	.	15	.	TRBJ1-2	TRBV18
TGTGCCAGCAGTGAAGGGGTCTCTGGGGCCAACGTCCTGACTTTC	CASSEGVSGANVLTF	few	15	.	TRBJ2-6	TRBV6-1
TGCGCCAGCAGCCAAGTAATAGACGGACGCCCGGGTCAGCCCCAGCATTTT	CASSQVIDGRPGQPQHF	.	17	.	TRBJ1-5	TRBV4-3
TGTGCCAGCAGCTTAGGGTCCTGCGAGCAGTACTTC	CASSLGSCEQYF	.	12	.	TRBJ2-7	TRBV7-9
TGTGCCAGTAGTATAGCCCCTGGACTAGCGGGAGGAGGTGATACGCAGTATTTT	CASSIAPGLAGGGDTQYF	once	18	TRBD2	TRBJ2-3	TRBV19
TGTGCCAGCTCACTAGGACAGGGGATGAACACTGAAGCTTTCTTT	CASSLGQGMNTEAFF	.	15	TRBD1	TRBJ1-1	TRBV18
TGTGCCAGCAGCTCGGGGGGGTCCCAGTACTTC	CASSSGGSQYF	.	11	TRBD2	TRBJ2-5	TRBV7-2